This T cell receptor (beta chain) was sequenced during a study of shared clonotypes between healthy human individuals. Study-level background: The study used three CD4 naive, three CD4 memory, two CD8 naive and one CD8 memory plate per donor.

Points from the study as a whole: For sorted subsets, rarefaction showed incomplete sequencing despite large depth.

Concerning this clone: The target antigen is unknown.

Each cell subset's genomic DNA was divided evenly among several immunoSEQ plates. Source study methods: Filtering differed since immunoSEQ provided only junctions, with no quality scores. Generated by immunoSEQ multiplex PCR, the TCRdb table keeps only in-frame clones and is missing some. Clone size and V and J calls were adopted from that table, with D and trimming inferred from the DNA. The top ten hold approximately 0.36% of the sample, which has 2 million to 3 million clones, approximately 93% seen once. From germline, CDR1 is LGHNA and CDR2 YSLEER. Between the trimmed V and J ends, which lost 1 base and 7 bases, there was a span of 17 bases. The CDR3 sequence is 16 residues long.

V is TRBV4-3 and J is TRBJ1-3; tentatively, D is TRBD1 (6 bases). The sample consisted of naive CD4+ T cells from PBMCs. Regarding subset: CD45RA+ positively selected. This clonotype was obtained from a man younger than 30 in good health. Some clones in this sample may be carry-over from other donors' samples. The CDR3 loop reads CASSQGDTGARNTIYF. As DNA, the CDR3 is TGCGCCAGCAGCCAAGGTGATACGGGGGCTAGGAACACCATATATTTT.